This T cell receptor (beta chain) was sequenced during a study of T cell clonotyping in hematopoietic cell transplantation. TCRdb keeps only in-frame clones here, not all; method: immunoSEQ multiplex PCR. The data hold 25,000 to 30,000 clones, with just over 90% observed a single time. Study-wide results and caveats: Broader posttransplant TCR repertoire diversity was predicted by graft donor and pretransplant recipient Inverse Simpson Index values. At the given depth, recipient repertoires were over 97% de novo clonotypes.

Remarks on this clone: Its specificity is unknown.

Between the trimmed V and J ends, which lost 3 bases and 0 bases, there was a span of 15 bases. CDR1 is GTSNPN and CDR2 is SVGIG in the germline V gene (reference sequence). CDR3 length: 17 amino acids. Time point denoted: recipient sample about 28 days before transplant, after cytoreduction. This rearrangement joins TRBV30 to TRBJ2-6; maybe TRBD2 (6 bases). This sample comprised peripheral blood mononuclear cells, obtained before stem cell transplant. This clonotype was sampled from a middle-aged man with acute myeloid leukemia. Some clones in this sample may be carry-over from other donors' samples. The CDR3 is CAWRAVMGGSGANVLTF. Written as DNA, the CDR3 is TGTGCCTGGAGGGCGGTAATGGGGGGCTCTGGGGCCAACGTCCTGACTTTC.